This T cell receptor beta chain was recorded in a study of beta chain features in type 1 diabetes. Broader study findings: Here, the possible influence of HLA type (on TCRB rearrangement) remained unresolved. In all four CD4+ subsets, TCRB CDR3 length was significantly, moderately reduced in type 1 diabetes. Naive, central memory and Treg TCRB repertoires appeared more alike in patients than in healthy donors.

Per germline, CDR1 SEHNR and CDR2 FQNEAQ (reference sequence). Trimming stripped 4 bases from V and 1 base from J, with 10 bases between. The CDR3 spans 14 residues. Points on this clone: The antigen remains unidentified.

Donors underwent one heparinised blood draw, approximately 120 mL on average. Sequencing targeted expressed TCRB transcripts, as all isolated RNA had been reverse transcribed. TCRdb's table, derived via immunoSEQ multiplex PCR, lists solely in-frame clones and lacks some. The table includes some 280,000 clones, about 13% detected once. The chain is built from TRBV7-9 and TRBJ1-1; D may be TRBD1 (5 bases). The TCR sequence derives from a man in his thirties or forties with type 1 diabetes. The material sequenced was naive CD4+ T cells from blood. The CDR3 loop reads CASSYSGGNTEAFF. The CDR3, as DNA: TGTGCCAGCAGCTATTCCGGGGGGAACACTGAAGCTTTCTTT.